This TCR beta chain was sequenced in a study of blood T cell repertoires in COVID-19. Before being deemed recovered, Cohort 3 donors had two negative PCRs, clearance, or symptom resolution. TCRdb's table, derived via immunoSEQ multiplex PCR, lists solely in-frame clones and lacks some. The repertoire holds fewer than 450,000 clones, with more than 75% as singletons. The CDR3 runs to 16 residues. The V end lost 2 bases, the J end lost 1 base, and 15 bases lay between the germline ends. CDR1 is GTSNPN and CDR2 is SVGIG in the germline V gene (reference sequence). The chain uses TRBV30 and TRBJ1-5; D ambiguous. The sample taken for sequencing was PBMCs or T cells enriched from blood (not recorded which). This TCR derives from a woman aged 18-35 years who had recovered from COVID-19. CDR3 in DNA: TGTGCCTGGAGTCAACGGGTCGGAATGAGCAATCAGCCCCAGCATTTT. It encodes CAWSQRVGMSNQPQHF.